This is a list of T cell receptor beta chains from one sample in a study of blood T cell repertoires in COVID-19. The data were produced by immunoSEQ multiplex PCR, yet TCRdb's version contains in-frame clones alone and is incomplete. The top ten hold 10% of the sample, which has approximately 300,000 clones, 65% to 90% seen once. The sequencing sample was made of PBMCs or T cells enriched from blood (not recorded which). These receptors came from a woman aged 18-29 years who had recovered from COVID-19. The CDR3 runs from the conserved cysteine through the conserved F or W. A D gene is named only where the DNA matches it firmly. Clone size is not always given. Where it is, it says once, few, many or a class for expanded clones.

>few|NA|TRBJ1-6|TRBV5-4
TGTGCCAGCAGCTTGGGGACAGCCATTAATTCACCCCTCCACTTT
CASSLGTAINSPLHF
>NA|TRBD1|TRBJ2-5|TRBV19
TGTGCCAGTAGTATTCAGGGGGCAGGGGAGACCCAGTACTTC
CASSIQGAGETQYF
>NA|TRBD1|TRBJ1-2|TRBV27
TGTGCCAGCAGTTTATCAGGACAGGGTCTCGGTGGCTACACCTTC
CASSLSGQGLGGYTF
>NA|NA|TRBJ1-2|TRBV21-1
TGTGCCAGCAGCAAAGAACAGGGGGGTGGCTACACCTTC
CASSKEQGGGYTF
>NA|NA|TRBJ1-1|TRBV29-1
TGCAGCGTTGAAGATATCCAGGGTAACGCTGAAGCTTTCTTT
CSVEDIQGNAEAFF
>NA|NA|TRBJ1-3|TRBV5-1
TGCGCCAGCAGCTTCGGGAGGACAGACGGAAACACCATATATTTT
CASSFGRTDGNTIYF
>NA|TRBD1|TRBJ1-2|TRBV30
TGTGCCTGGAGCGGTTATCCAACAGGGGACTATGGCTACACCTTC
CAWSGYPTGDYGYTF
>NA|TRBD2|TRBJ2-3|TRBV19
TGTGCCAGTAAGGCTAGCGGGAGGGCTCCAGATACGCAGTATTTT
CASKASGRAPDTQYF
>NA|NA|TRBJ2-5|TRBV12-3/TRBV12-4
TGTGCCAGCAGTCGCCTAGAAGAGACCCAGTACTTC
CASSRLEETQYF
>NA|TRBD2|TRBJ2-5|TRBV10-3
TGTGCCATCAGTGGACTAGCGGGAGACATCAAAGAGACCCAGTACTTC
CAISGLAGDIKETQYF
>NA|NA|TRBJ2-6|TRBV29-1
TGCAGCGTTGAGTCGGGGAACGGGGCCAACGTCCTGACTTTC
CSVESGNGANVLTF
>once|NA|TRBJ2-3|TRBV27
TGTGCCAGCAGCCGTCCCCCCTTTAGCACAGATACGCAGTATTTT
CASSRPPFSTDTQYF
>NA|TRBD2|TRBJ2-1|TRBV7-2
TGTGCCAGCAGCTTTCTAGCGGGAGGAGGGAATGAGCAGTTCTTC
CASSFLAGGGNEQFF
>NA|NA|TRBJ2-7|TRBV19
TGTGCCAGTAGTATAGATGGCAGGGACTCCTCCGAGCAGTACTTC
CASSIDGRDSSEQYF
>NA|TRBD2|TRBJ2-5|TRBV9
TGTGCCAGCACGCTAGCGGGGGGGCCTGGAGAGACCCAGTACTTC
CASTLAGGPGETQYF
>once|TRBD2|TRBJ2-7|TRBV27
TGTGCCAGCAGTTTTACAGGGGGTGCGACTAGCGGGAACTCCTACGAGCAGTACTTC
CASSFTGGATSGNSYEQYF
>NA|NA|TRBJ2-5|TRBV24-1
TGTGCCACCAGTGATGCGGCCTCCGCTGGGGAGACCCAGTACTTC
CATSDAASAGETQYF
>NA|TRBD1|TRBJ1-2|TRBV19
TGTGCCAGTAGTCTTCAGGGGGGATACTATGGCTACACCTTC
CASSLQGGYYGYTF
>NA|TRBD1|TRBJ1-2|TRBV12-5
TGTGCTAGTGGTTTGGTCTCCTGGACAGGGTCGGGTGACTATGGCTACACCTTC
CASGLVSWTGSGDYGYTF
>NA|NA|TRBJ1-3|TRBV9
TGTGCCAGCAGCCCCCCCCTTGAGCCAAGCTCTGGAAACACCATATATTTT
CASSPPLEPSSGNTIYF
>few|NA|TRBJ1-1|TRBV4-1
TGCGCCAGCAGCCCCCTCTACGGGGGTCTAACTGAAGCTTTCTTT
CASSPLYGGLTEAFF
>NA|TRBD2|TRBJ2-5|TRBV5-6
TGTGCCAGCAGCTTGGCCGTCGCGGGGGAAGAGACCCAGTACTTC
CASSLAVAGEETQYF
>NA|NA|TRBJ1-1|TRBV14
TGTGCCAGCAGCCAAGATCCTCCCCATAGCATGAACACTGAAGCTTTCTTT
CASSQDPPHSMNTEAFF
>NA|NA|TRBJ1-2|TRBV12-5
TGTGCTAGTGGAAGAGGGCCACTCTATGGCTACACCTTC
CASGRGPLYGYTF
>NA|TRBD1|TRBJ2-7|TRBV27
TGTGCCAGCAGTTTCCCACAGGGGAAACTCTACGAGCAGTACTTC
CASSFPQGKLYEQYF
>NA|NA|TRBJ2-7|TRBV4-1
TGCGCCAGCAGCCAGAACATAGGACAGTCCAGCCGCTACGAGCAGTACTTC
CASSQNIGQSSRYEQYF
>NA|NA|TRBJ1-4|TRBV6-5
TGTGCCAGCAAAGGCGGTCGAGAAAAACTGTTTTTT
CASKGGREKLFF
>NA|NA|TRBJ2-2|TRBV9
TGTGCCAGCAGGGGCGGGGACAACACCGGGGAGCTGTTTTTT
CASRGGDNTGELFF